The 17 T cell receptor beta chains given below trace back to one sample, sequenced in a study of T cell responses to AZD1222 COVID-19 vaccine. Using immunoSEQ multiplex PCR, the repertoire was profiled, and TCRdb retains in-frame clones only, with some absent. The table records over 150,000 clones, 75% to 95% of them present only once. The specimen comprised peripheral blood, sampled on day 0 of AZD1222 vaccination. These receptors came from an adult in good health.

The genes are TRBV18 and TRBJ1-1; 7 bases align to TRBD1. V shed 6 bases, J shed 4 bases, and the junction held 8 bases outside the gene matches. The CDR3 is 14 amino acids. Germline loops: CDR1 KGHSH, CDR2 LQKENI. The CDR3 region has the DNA TGTGCCAGCTCCCGGGGGACAGCTGGCACTGAAGCTTTCTTT. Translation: CASSRGTAGTEAFF.

CDR3 sequence: CASSYGQGRSYEQYF. DNA for the CDR3: TGTGCCAGCAGCTACGGACAGGGGCGCTCCTACGAGCAGTACTTC. The chain combines TRBV7-9 with TRBJ2-7; 9 bases match TRBD1. In germline, CDR1 is SEHNR, CDR2 FQNEAQ (reference sequence). V lost 4 bases, J lost 0 bases, and 4 bases stayed unmatched. This CDR3 is built from 15 residues. The variable domain in full, with the rest retrieved from reference TRBV7-9 and TRBJ2-7, is DTGVSQNPRHKITKRGQNVTFRCDPISEHNRLYWYRQTLGQGPEFLTYFQNEAQLEKSRLLSDRFSAERPKGSFSTLEIQRTEQGDSAMYLCASSYGQGRSYEQYFGPGTRLTVT.

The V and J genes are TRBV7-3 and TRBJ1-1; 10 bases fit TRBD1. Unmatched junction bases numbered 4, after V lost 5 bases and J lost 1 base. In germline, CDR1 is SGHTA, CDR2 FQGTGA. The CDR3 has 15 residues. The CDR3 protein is CASSPGTGANTEAFF. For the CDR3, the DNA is TGTGCCAGCAGCCCCGGGACAGGGGCGAACACTGAAGCTTTCTTT.

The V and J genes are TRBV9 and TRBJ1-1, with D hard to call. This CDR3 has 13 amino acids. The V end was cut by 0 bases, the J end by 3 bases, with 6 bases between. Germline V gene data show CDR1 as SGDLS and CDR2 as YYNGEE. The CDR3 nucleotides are TGTGCCAGCAGCGTAGCAGGCGACACTGAAGCTTTCTTT. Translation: CASSVAGDTEAFF.

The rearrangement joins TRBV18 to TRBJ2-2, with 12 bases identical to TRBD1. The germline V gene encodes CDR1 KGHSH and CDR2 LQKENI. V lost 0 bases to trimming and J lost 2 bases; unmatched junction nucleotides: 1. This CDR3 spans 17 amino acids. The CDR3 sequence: CASSPPGTGGNTGELFF. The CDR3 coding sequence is TGTGCCAGCTCACCACCCGGGACAGGGGGCAACACCGGGGAGCTGTTTTTT.

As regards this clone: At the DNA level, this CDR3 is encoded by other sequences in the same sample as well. This chain's CDR3 is CASSLGPTTDTQYF. The DNA for the CDR3 is TGTGCCAGCAGCTTAGGTCCTACGACAGATACGCAGTATTTT. The V gene is TRBV7-2, the J gene TRBJ2-3; D is undetermined. Trimming removed 1 base from V and 3 bases from J, with 8 bases in between. CDR1 and CDR2 (germline): SGHTA, FQGNSA. The CDR3 contains 14 residues.

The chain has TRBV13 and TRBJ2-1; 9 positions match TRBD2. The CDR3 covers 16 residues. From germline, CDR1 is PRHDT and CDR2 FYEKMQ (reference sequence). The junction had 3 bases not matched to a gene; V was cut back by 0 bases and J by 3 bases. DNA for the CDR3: TGTGCCAGCAGCTTAGGGCGGGGGGGCGACTACAATGAGCAGTTCTTC. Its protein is CASSLGRGGDYNEQFF.

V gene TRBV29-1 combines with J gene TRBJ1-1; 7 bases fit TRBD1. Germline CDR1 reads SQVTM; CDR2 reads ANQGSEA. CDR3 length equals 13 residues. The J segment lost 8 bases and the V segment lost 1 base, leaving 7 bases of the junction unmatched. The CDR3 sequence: CSVEGLGQVEAFF. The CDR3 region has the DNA TGCAGCGTTGAAGGCCTAGGACAGGTCGAAGCTTTCTTT.

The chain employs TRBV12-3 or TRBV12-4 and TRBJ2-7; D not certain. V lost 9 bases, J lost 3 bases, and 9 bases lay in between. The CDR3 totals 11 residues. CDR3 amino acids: CARLWHYEQYF. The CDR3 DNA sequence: TGTGCCAGGTTATGGCACTACGAGCAGTACTTC.

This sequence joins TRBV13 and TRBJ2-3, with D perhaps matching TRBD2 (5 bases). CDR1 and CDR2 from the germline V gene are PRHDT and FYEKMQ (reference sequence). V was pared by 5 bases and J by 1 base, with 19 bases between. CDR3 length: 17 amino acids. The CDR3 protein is CASSPTGERRGTDTQYF. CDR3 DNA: TGTGCCAGCAGCCCCACCGGGGAGCGCCGGGGCACAGATACGCAGTATTTT.

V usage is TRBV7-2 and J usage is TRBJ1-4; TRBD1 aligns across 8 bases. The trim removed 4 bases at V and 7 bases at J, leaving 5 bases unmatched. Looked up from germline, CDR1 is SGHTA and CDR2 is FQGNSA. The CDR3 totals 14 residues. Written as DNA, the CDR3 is TGTGCCAGCAGCTCGGACAGGGTGGGTGAAAAACTGTTTTTT. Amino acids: CASSSDRVGEKLFF.

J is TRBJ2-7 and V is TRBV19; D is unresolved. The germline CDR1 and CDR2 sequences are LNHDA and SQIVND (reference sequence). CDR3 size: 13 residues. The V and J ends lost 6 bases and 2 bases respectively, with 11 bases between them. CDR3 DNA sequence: TGTGCCAGTAGACTGACCGGTACCTACGAGCAGTACTTC. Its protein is CASRLTGTYEQYF.

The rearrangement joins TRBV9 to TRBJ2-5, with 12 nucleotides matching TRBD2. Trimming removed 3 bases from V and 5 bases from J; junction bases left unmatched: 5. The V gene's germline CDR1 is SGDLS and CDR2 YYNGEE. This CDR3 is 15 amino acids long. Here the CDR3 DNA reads TGTGCCAGCAGCGCCGGGACTAGCGGGCTTGAGACCCAGTACTTC. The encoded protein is CASSAGTSGLETQYF. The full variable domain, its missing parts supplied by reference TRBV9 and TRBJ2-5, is DSGVTQTPKHLITATGQRVTLRCSPRSGDLSVYWYQQSLDQGLQFLIQYYNGEERAKGNILERFSAQQFPDLHSELNLSSLELGDSALYFCASSAGTSGLETQYFGPGTRLLVL.

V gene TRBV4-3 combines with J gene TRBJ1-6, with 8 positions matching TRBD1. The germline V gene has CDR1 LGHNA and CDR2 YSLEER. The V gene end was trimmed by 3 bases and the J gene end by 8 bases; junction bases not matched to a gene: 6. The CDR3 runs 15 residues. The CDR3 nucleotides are TGCGCCAGCAGCCAGACAGGGGAAGGTTATTCACCCCTCCACTTT. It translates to CASSQTGEGYSPLHF.

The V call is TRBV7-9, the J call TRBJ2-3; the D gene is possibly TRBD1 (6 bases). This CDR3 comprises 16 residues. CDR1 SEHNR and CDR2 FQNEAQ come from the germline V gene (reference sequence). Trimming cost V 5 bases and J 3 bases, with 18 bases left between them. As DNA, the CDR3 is TGTGCCAGCAGCCCTCAGGGGAGACCCAGTACAGATACGCAGTATTTT. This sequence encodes CASSPQGRPSTDTQYF.

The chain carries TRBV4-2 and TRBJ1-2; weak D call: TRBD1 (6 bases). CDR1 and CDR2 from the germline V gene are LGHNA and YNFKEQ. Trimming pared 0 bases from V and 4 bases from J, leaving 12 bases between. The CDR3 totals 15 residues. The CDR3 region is CASSQEGRGRYGYTF. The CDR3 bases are TGTGCCAGCAGCCAAGAGGGCAGGGGCCGCTATGGCTACACCTTC.

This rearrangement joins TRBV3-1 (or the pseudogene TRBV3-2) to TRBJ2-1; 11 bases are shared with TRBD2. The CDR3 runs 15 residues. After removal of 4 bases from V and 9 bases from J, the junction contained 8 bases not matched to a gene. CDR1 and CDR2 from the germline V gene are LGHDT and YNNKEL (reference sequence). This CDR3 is CASSPTSGGSIEQFF. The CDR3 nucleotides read TGTGCCAGCAGCCCAACTAGCGGGGGTTCGATTGAGCAGTTCTTC.